The source of this T cell receptor beta chain is a study of Graves' ophthalmopathy and Graves' hyperthyroidism (dated by TCRdb to about 2018). Turning to the overall study: Peripheral blood was collected before any treatment was given, at the time of initial diagnosis. To tell Graves' ophthalmopathy apart from Graves' hyperthyroidism, and to predict which patients would progress to ophthalmopathy, the study relied on TCR beta repertoire signatures. In total, 135 blood samples were TCR-sequenced: under 45 ophthalmopathy, some 75 hyperthyroidism and about 17 hyperthyroidism-to-ophthalmopathy patients. To explore V-J signatures that separate ophthalmopathy from hyperthyroidism, a discovery set of approximately 100 patients was enrolled, consisting of 43 with ophthalmopathy and roughly 60 with stable hyperthyroidism. The independent validation cohort included 18 hyperthyroidism patients plus 17 patients who later progressed from hyperthyroidism to ophthalmopathy. In several hyperthyroidism patients, the T-cell repertoires found in thyroid tissue were compared with those found in blood. Once sampling was done, hyperthyroidism patients were given methimazole at a starting dose of 30 mg daily, while ophthalmopathy patients were given high-dose intravenous methylprednisolone.

General study outcomes and caveats: In cross-validation, the 13-signature model distinguished ophthalmopathy from stable hyperthyroidism with less than 90% sensitivity and over 81% specificity, while in the test set the corresponding values were about 80% and 75%. In validation, the model predicted ophthalmopathy progression with roughly 68% sensitivity and approximately 75% specificity; 12 predicted patients were CT-confirmed with GO in a median of roughly 6.8 months. Among expanded thyroid clonotypes with frequency above 0.001, most also showed up in blood, which suggests that blood repertoires may reflect the thyroid immune response. Sample size was not predetermined statistically, and investigators were not blinded to group allocation.

Worth noting for this clonotype: Which antigen it targets is not known. No base quality values were provided; no much bigger clone lies one nucleotide off.

The ophthalmopathy patients had moderately to severely active disease, with a Clinical Activity Score of 3 or higher, a NOSPECS grade of 4 or higher, and a disease duration of less than 3 months. Patients were excluded if they had other autoimmune diseases, uncontrolled infections, pregnancy or lactation. Clinical symptoms, serum thyroxine, TRAb, thyroid ultrasound and orbital computed tomography were used for diagnosis. Using Ficoll-Paque density gradient centrifugation, PBMCs were isolated from roughly 9.2 ml of fresh peripheral blood. Total RNA was extracted using Trizol reagent, and RNA quality was checked on an Agilent 2100 Bioanalyzer. For repertoire sequencing, the TCR beta CDR3 regions were amplified from RNA transcripts. The first round was an RT-PCR using HTBI primers with the Qiagen OneStep RT-PCR kit, and this first round was followed by a second-round multiplex PCR, then size selection and purification. Sequencing of the libraries was carried out on an Illumina HiSeq2000 in paired-end mode with 100 bp reads. The paper's processing steps were these. Reads were processed with SOAPnuke, discarding reads with adapters, uncalled bases, mean Phred below 15, or no exact constant-primer or identifier match. COPE v1.2.5 was used to merge high-quality paired reads. Each unique nucleotide sequence was defined as a clonotype, and clonotypes were aligned to IMGT TRB V, D and J references with MiTCR v1.1. The analysis was limited to V-J combinations with a frequency above 0.0001, which together covered 99.2% of repertoires. For each V-J combination, a TCR clonal expansion and chaos score was defined as F50 clonal expansion divided by the chaos observed in the TCRdist matrix. Welch's t-statistics and random forest were used to reduce features to about 14 V-J combinations, which were fed into a naive Bayes classifier. Thyroid-blood repertoire similarity was quantified with the Morisita-Horn index. TCRdb took the public reads, trimmed them with fastp at Q25, ran MiXCR for clone calling and kept in-frame beta chains. Every distinct CDR3 protein forms one entry, paired with its most common genes and DNA. These V and J calls originate from TCRdb's pipeline instead of the authors' own analysis. For this sample the table gives approximately 640,000 distinct CDR3 sequences, of which 35% to 50% were detected only once. The ten largest clonotypes hold roughly 3% of the sample.

The sequencing sample was made of peripheral blood. This TCR was sampled from an adult man with Graves' ophthalmopathy.

The CDR3 sequence is CASSQGTGKKNTEAFF. The sequenced DNA: TGCGCCAGCAGCCAAGGGACAGGAAAAAAGAACACTGAAGCTTTCTTT. The V and J genes are TRBV4-1 and TRBJ1-1; 7 central bases correspond to TRBD1. Trimming accounts for 1 base at V and 1 base at J, while the number of junction bases matched to no gene is 6. CDR1 and CDR2 (MGHRA, YSYEKL) derive from the germline V gene. The CDR3 covers 16 residues, taking in both the cysteine and the phenylalanine. The sequence is cut down to CDR3 DNA, 48 bases in frame from base 1.